This T cell receptor (beta chain) originates from a study of T cell responses to AZD1222 COVID-19 vaccine. Study conclusions and caveats: Increases in Spike-specific TCR breadth and depth were seen after two AZD1222 doses.

Concerning this clone itself: Antigen unknown.

CDR1 LNHDA and CDR2 SQIVND come from the germline V gene (reference sequence). The CDR3 totals 13 residues. V lost 5 bases to trimming and J lost 7 bases, with 14 bases between them. The data were produced by immunoSEQ multiplex PCR, yet TCRdb's version contains in-frame clones alone and is incomplete. The table lists about 120,000 clones, roughly 84% of them singletons. The sample here was peripheral blood, taken on day 0 of AZD1222 vaccination. The chain joins TRBV19 to TRBJ1-1, with unresolved D. The receptor's source is an adult in good health. The CDR3, as DNA: TGTGCCAGTAGTCACCCCGGCCTGCTTGAAGCTTTCTTT. It translates to CASSHPGLLEAFF. The full variable domain, its missing parts supplied by reference TRBV19 and TRBJ1-1, is DGGITQSPKYLFRKEGQNVTLSCEQNLNHDAMYWYRQDPGQGLRLIYYSQIVNDFQKGDIAEGYSVSREKKESFPLTVTSAQKNPTAFYLCASSHPGLLEAFFGQGTRLTVV.